The rows below give T cell receptor beta chains drawn from one sample of a study of blood T cell repertoires in COVID-19. Data came from immunoSEQ multiplex PCR; TCRdb stores just in-frame clones and leaves some out. The top ten clones hold roughly 5.3% of a sample with under 200,000 clones, more than 75% of them seen once. The sample comprised peripheral blood. Receptors were obtained from a man younger than 35 with COVID-19, enrolled during active disease. Each CDR3 is given without its conserved first and last residue. Expanded clones are given a class, and other clones once, few, many or no size at all.

TRBJ2-2 | TRBV4-2 | once | ASSQEGTSLGELF
TRBJ2-2 | TRBV2 | . | ASSSGANTGELF
TRBJ2-1 | TRBV12-3/TRBV12-4 | . | ASSFEILNEQF
TRBJ2-1 | TRBV5-4 | . | ASSSTGTGEF
TRBJ2-7 | TRBV27 | . | ASRVSGHPYEQY
TRBJ1-6 | TRBV19 | . | ASSGAGDNSPLH
TRBJ2-2 | TRBV5-4 | . | ASSPLRGTGELF
TRBJ2-3 | TRBV5-1 | . | ASSLGQEDTDTQY
TRBJ1-5 | TRBV28 | . | ASSLNRGDQPQH
TRBJ2-3 | TRBV7-9 | . | ASSLPGTPQY
TRBJ1-6 | TRBV12-3/TRBV12-4 | once | ASSLSNSPLH
TRBJ2-7 | TRBV4-1 | . | ASSQGAGAYEQY
TRBJ1-1 | TRBV9 | once | ASSPTGGLFEAF
TRBJ2-7 | TRBV5-5 | . | ASSLAGGTSYEQY
TRBJ1-6 | TRBV18 | once | ASSVGSSYNSPLH
TRBJ2-7 | TRBV6-5 | . | ASSYRGSYEQY